This T cell receptor (beta chain) was sequenced for a study of post-analysis software for immune sequencing data (dated by TCRdb to about 2015). About the study as a whole: The recorded disease courses included relapsing-remitting, secondary progressive and progressive-relapsing multiple sclerosis, and some patients had no subtype annotation. The patient repertoires were compared against 11 previously published healthy control repertoires obtained from donors aged about 6 to 28 years. A subset of samples was prepared in parallel using single-end sample barcoding, then pooled and co-amplified after Illumina adapter ligation. The study at large found these results: The multiple sclerosis patient group was slightly younger than the control group. Roughly 5 TRBV segments, including TRBV5-6, TRBV5-1 and TRBV20-1, were significantly more frequent in patients than controls. Significantly lower normalized Chao1 diversity was found in multiple sclerosis patients than in controls, suggesting substantial peripheral T-cell clonal expansion. Direct clustering with F measure revealed strong co-clustering of samples prepared in the same batch, which led to a batch-effect correction.

TCR beta repertoires were profiled from peripheral blood of more than ten young patients with multiple sclerosis to demonstrate the VDJtools post-analysis software. Multiple sclerosis patients were children and adolescents aged about 6 to 17 years. From the cysteine up to the phenylalanine, the CDR3 has a length of 16 residues. Only the CDR3 DNA stays, 48 bases, in frame from base 1. A distance of 16 bases separates the germline ends of V and J, which lose 3 bases and 4 bases respectively. In the germline V gene (reference sequence), CDR1 corresponds to DFQATT and CDR2 to SNEGSKA. Library creation used PCR. TCRdb shows the sequencer as Illumina HiSeq 2500. To reduce PCR and sequencing biases, unique molecular identifiers were built into the TCR beta cDNA libraries. Every 1 to 10 million input T cells yielded about 500,000 cDNA molecules, meaning each molecule approximated one T cell. The same protocol used for the earlier healthy control dataset was applied to prepare and sequence the patient libraries. Samples belonging to the same batch were prepared together, multiplexed and sequenced on a shared HiSeq lane. From the authors' description of their analysis: Raw barcoded reads were processed with MIGEC, and single-read molecular identifier groups were discarded before consensus assembly and CDR3 extraction. VDJtools was used for post-analysis of the clonotype tables, and diversity was normalized by down-sampling every dataset to the size of the smallest sample. In repertoire overlap clustering, CDR3 amino acid sequences, but not nucleotide sequences, were matched to correct batch-related cross-sample contamination. The public reads were quality trimmed at Q25 with fastp and then assembled into clones with MiXCR by TCRdb, keeping productive beta chains. Each entry is one CDR3 protein sequence, shown with its most common DNA and genes. What appears here as the V and J calls and clone size reflects TCRdb's work, not the paper's. The sample data list hundreds of thousands of distinct CDR3 sequences, and about 40% of these were observed just once. The ten largest clones take up around 4.8% of the sample.

This clonotype showed up many times. There is no known antigen for this receptor. No base qualities exist here, and no much larger clone lies one base off it. Sequencing used blood. This receptor was obtained from a girl aged 10 to 17 with multiple sclerosis. The V and J segments used are TRBV20-1 and TRBJ1-6, with no confident D gene call. The CDR3 region reads CSARPDSGGYNSPLHF. The DNA sequence follows: TGCAGTGCTAGGCCTGACTCCGGCGGGTATAATTCACCCCTCCACTTT.